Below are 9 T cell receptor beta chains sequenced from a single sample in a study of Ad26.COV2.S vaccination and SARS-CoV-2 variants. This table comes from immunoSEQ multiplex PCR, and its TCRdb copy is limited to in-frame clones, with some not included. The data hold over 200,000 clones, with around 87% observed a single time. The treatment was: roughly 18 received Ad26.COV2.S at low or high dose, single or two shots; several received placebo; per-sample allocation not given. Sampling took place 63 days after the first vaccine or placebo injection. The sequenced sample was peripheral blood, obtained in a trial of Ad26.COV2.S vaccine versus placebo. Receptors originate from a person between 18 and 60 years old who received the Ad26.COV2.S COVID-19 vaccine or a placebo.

CDR3 in amino acids: CASRPQVAGEGETQYF. The CDR3 nucleotides read TGTGCCAGCAGGCCCCAGGTAGCGGGAGAGGGAGAGACCCAGTACTTC. The chain couples TRBV7-6 to TRBJ2-5, with 9 bases aligning to TRBD2. The CDR3 is 16 residues long. Germline assignment: CDR1 SGHVS and CDR2 FNYEAQ. J gave up 4 bases and V 6 bases, and 12 bases lay outside the gene matches.

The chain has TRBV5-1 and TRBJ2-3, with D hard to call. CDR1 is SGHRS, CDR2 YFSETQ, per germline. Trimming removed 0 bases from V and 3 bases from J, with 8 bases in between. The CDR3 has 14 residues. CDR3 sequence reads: CASSLAGQTDTQYF. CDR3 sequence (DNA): TGCGCCAGCAGCTTGGCCGGGCAGACAGATACGCAGTATTTT.

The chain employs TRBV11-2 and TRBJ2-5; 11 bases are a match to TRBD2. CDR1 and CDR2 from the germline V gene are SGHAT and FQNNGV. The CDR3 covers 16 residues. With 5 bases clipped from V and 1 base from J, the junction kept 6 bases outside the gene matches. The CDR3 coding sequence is TGTGCCAGCAGCCCCGGGACTAGCGGAGCCCAAGAGACCCAGTACTTC. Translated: CASSPGTSGAQETQYF.

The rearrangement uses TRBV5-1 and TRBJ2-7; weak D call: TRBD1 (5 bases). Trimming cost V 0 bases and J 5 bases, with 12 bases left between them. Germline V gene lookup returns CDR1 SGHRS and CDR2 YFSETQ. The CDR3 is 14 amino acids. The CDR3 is CASSLVGAAHEQYF. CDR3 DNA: TGCGCCAGCAGCTTGGTTGGGGCTGCCCACGAGCAGTACTTC.

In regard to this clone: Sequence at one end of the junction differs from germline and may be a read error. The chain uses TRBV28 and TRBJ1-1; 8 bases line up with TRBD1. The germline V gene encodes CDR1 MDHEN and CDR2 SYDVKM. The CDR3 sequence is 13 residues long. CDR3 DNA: TGTGCCAGCAGTTCTCCGGGACAGGAAGGCCCAGATTTT. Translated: CASSSPGQEGPDF.

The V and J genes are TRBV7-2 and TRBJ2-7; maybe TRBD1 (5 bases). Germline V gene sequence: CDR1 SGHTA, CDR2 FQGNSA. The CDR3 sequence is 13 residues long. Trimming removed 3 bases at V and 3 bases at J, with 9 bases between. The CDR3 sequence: CASSFGHNYEQYF. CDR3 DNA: TGTGCCAGCAGCTTTGGACACAACTACGAGCAGTACTTC.

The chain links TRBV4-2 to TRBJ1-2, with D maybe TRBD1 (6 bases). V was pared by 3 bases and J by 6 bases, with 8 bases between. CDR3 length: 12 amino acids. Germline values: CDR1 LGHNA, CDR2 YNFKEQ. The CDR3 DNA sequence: TGTGCCAGCAGCCAGGGGGCCGATGGCTACACCTTC. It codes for CASSQGADGYTF.

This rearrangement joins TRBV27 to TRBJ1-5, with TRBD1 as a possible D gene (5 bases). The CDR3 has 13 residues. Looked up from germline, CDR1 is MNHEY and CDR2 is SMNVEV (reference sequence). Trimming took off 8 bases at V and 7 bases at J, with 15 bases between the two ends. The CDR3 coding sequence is TGTGCCAGCGCCGACCGAGGGGTCCAGCCCCAGCATTTT. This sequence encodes CASADRGVQPQHF.

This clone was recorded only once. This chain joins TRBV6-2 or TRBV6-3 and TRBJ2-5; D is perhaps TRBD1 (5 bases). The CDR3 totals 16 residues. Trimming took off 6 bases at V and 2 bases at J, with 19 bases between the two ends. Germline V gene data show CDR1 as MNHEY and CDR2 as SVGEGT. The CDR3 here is CASSPPFDSKQETQYF. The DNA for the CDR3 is TGTGCCAGCAGCCCTCCCTTTGACAGCAAACAAGAGACCCAGTACTTC.